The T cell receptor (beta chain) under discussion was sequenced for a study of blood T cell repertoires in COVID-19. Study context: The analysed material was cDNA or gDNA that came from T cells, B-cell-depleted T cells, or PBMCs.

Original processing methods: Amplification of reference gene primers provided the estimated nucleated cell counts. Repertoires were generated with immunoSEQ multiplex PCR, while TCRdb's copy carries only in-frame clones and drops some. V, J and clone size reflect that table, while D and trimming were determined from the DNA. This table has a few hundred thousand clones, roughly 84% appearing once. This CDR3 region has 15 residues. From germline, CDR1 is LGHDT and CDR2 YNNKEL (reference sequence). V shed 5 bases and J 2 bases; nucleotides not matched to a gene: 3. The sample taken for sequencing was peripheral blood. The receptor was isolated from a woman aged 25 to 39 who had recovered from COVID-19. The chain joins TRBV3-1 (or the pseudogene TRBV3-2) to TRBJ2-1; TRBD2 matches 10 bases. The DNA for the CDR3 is TGTGCCAGCAGCTCACTAGCGGGGACCTACAATGAGCAGTTCTTC. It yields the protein CASSSLAGTYNEQFF.